The 9 T cell receptor beta chains presented below share a single source sample, sequenced in a study of metastatic and nonmetastatic thyroid tumors (TCRdb year 2020). Before undergoing thyroid surgery, none of the patients had been given any kind of treatment. Library generation was performed with PCR. Sequencing instrument: Illumina HiSeq 4000. TCRdb itself trimmed the public reads at Q25 with fastp, ran MiXCR and retained productive beta chains. For this sample there are about 21,000 clones; about 16% appear just once. Over 20% of the sample is in the top ten clones. Sequences were obtained from blood. Receptors originate from a male donor with papillary thyroid cancer or a benign thyroid nodule (not recorded which). Some clones in this sample may be carry-over from other donors' samples.

This clone was counted between two and nine times. The V gene is TRBV24-1, the J gene TRBJ2-7; 10 bases fit TRBD1. The germline CDR1 and CDR2 sequences are KGHDR and SFDVKD. V was pared by 7 bases and J by 7 bases, with 3 bases of the junction left unmatched. This CDR3 has 12 amino acids. In DNA, the CDR3 is TGTGCCACCAGGACAGGGGGCGAAGAGCAGTACTTC. Translating gives CATRTGGEEQYF.

In its sample, this clone was seen once. This rearrangement joins TRBV5-1 to TRBJ2-7; the match to TRBD2 covers 11 bases. The CDR3 is 18 amino acids. The trim removed 0 bases at V and 1 base at J, leaving 9 bases unmatched. The V gene's germline CDR1 is SGHRS and CDR2 YFSETQ. For the CDR3, the DNA is TGCGCCAGCAGCTTGGATATTAGCGGGAGGGCTTGGTCCTACGAGCAGTACTTC. Its protein product is CASSLDISGRAWSYEQYF.

The chain uses TRBV6-5 and TRBJ2-2, with D possibly matching TRBD1 (6 bases). CDR1 and CDR2 (germline): MNHEY, SVGAGI. This CDR3 has 14 amino acids. Trimming took 2 bases from V and 6 from J, leaving 10 bases between them. CDR3 bases: TGTGCCAGCAGTTACGTCGAGGGGGCCGGGGAGCTGTTTTTT. It yields the protein CASSYVEGAGELFF.

This clone appeared many times. The chain recombines TRBV20-1 with TRBJ1-6, with D tentatively TRBD1 (5 bases). Germline V gives CDR1 DFQATT, CDR2 SNEGSKA (reference sequence). The V end was cut by 4 bases, the J end by 6 bases, with 10 bases between. CDR3 length: 13 residues. CDR3 nucleotides: TGCAGTGCTAACAGGCCACCTAATTCACCCCTCCACTTT. Its translation: CSANRPPNSPLHF.

J is TRBJ2-7 and V is TRBV11-2; 12 bases line up with TRBD2. This CDR3 has 20 residues. V lost 2 bases to trimming and J lost 2 bases; unmatched junction nucleotides: 16. CDR1 SGHAT and CDR2 FQNNGV come from the germline V gene. The DNA for the CDR3 is TGTGCCAGCAGCTTACTTCTATGGACTAGCGGGATTAGGGAAACCTACGAGCAGTACTTC. It yields the protein CASSLLLWTSGIRETYEQYF.

This clone was detected many times. The CDR3 protein is CASTPLGTSGGLGNIQYF. The CDR3 DNA is TGCGCCAGCACCCCGCTTGGGACTAGCGGGGGCCTAGGAAACATTCAGTACTTC. The V gene is TRBV4-1, the J gene TRBJ2-4; 14 bases agree with TRBD2. Germline CDR1 MGHRA, CDR2 YSYEKL. The CDR3 spans 18 residues. J lost 6 bases, V lost 7 bases, and 14 bases had no gene match.

There are many counts of this clone. The J gene is TRBJ1-1, the V gene TRBV20-1, with a tentative D call TRBD1 (5 bases). V was shortened by 0 bases and J by 7 bases, with 15 bases between the two germline ends. The CDR3 spans 14 residues. CDR1 and CDR2 (germline): DFQATT, SNEGSKA (reference sequence). CDR3 protein: CSARDPSGPGEAFF. CDR3 sequence (DNA): TGCAGTGCTAGAGATCCCTCAGGGCCGGGTGAAGCTTTCTTT.

This clone was detected only a few times. The rearrangement joins TRBV5-6 to TRBJ1-4; possible D gene TRBD1, 5 bases. Germline assignment: CDR1 SGHDT and CDR2 YYEEEE. The CDR3 has 14 amino acids. V was trimmed by 3 bases and J by 8 bases, leaving 14 bases between them. The CDR3 sequence is CASSWRGAGEKLFF. The CDR3 coding sequence is TGTGCCAGCAGCTGGAGAGGGGCGGGCGAAAAACTGTTTTTT.

This clone showed up many times. The rearrangement uses TRBV20-1 and TRBJ1-6; D is perhaps TRBD1 (5 bases). Germline CDR1 reads DFQATT; CDR2 reads SNEGSKA (reference sequence). This CDR3 is 15 amino acids long. The V gene lost 2 bases and the J gene lost 9 bases, with 17 bases spanning the gap. The CDR3 DNA sequence: TGCAGTGCTAGACAGGCAGGGACTGATGGTTCACCCCTCCACTTT. Encoded protein: CSARQAGTDGSPLHF.